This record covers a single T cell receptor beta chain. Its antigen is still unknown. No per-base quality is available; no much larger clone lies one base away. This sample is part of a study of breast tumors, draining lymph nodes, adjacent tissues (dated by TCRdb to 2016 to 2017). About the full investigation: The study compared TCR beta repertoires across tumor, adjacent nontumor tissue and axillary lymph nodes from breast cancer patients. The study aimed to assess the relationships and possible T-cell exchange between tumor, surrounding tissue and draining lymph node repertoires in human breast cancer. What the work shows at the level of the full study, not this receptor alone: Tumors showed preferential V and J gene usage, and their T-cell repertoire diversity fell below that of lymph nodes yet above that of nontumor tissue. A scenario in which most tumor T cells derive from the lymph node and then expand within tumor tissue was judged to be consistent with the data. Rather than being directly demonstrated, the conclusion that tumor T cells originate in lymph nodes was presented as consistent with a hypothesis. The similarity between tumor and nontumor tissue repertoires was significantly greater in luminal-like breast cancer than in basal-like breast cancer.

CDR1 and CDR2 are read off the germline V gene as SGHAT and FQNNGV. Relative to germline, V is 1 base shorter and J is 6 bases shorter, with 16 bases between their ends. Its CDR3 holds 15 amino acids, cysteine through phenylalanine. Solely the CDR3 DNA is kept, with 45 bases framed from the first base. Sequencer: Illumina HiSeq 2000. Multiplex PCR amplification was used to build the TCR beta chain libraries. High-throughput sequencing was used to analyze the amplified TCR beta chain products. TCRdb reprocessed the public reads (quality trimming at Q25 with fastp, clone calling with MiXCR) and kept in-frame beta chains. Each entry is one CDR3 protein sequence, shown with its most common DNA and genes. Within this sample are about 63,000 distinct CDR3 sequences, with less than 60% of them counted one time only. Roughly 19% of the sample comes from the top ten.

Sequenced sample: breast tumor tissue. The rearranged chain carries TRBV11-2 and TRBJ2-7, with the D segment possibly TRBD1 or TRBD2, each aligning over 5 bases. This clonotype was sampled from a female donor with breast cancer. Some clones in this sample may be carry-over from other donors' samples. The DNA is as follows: TGTGCCAGCAGCTTAGTTTCGGGGCTAACCTGCGAGCAGTACTTC. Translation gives CASSLVSGLTCEQYF.